The 9 T cell receptor beta chains below come from one sample, sequenced in a study of blood T cells in healthy people across ages. Combining a sample-barcoded 5' primer with a J-beta primer mix, a second PCR ran for about 6 to 12 cycles. TCRdb processed the 5' RACE reads anew with MiXCR; each CDR3 protein has one entry. The data contain about 1.5 million distinct CDR3 sequences, approximately 43% of them singletons. Sequenced: blood. All receptors come from a woman between 18 and 30 years old in good health.

CDR3 DNA: TGCAGCGTCGGCCTTAGGGGGCCTAGCACAGATACGCAGTATTTT. This codes for CSVGLRGPSTDTQYF. V usage is TRBV29-1 and J usage is TRBJ2-3; TRBD1 aligns across 7 bases. The CDR3 extends over 15 amino acids. V trimming: 6 bases; J trimming: 0 bases; junction bases outside the gene matches: 9. Germline V gene data show CDR1 as SQVTM and CDR2 as ANQGSEA.

This clonotype came up a few times. The chain couples TRBV19 to TRBJ1-2, with no clear D. Deletions cut 6 bases from V and 2 bases from J, with 16 bases between. The germline V gene has CDR1 LNHDA and CDR2 SQIVND (reference sequence). The CDR3 is 15 amino acids. The DNA for the CDR3 is TGTGCCAGTAGATCCCCGGGAAATCGGAACTATGGCTACACCTTC. Translated: CASRSPGNRNYGYTF.

The gene calls are TRBV4-2 and TRBJ1-5; 7 positions agree with TRBD1. Germline V gives CDR1 LGHNA, CDR2 YNFKEQ. The length of the CDR3 is 19 residues. Trimming removed 3 bases from V and 0 bases from J; junction bases left unmatched: 14. Here the CDR3 DNA reads TGTGCCAGCAGCCAGGATCCTTACCCTACAGGGGATAGCAATCAGCCCCAGCATTTT. Protein sequence: CASSQDPYPTGDSNQPQHF.

The J gene is TRBJ1-2, the V gene TRBV3-1, with D tentatively TRBD1 (6 bases). CDR1 LGHDT and CDR2 YNNKEL come from the germline V gene (reference sequence). The CDR3 loop spans 13 amino acids. The V end lost 3 bases, the J end lost 8 bases, and 13 bases lay between the germline ends. CDR3 sequence (DNA): TGTGCCAGCAGCCAGGCGTACGGGGGCGGCTACACCTTC. It specifies CASSQAYGGGYTF.

This chain links TRBV6-1 with TRBJ2-1, with 7 nucleotides matching TRBD2. The last part of the DNA fits TRBJ2-7 better; the J call may be wrong. The CDR3 covers 16 residues. Germline V gives CDR1 MNHNS, CDR2 SASEGT. CDR3 loop: CASSFPSGDSYNEQYF. Written as DNA, the CDR3 is TGTGCCAGCAGTTTTCCGAGCGGGGACTCCTACAATGAGCAGTACTTC.

This clonotype was recorded at least ten times. V usage is TRBV5-5 and J usage is TRBJ2-3, with a tentative D call TRBD1 (5 bases). This CDR3 spans 14 amino acids. The germline V gene has CDR1 SGHKS and CDR2 YYEKEE (reference sequence). V gave up 4 bases and J gave up 5 bases, with 14 bases separating them. The DNA for the CDR3 is TGTGCCAGCAGCCCTGGACAAGGGTTAGATACGCAGTATTTT. It translates to CASSPGQGLDTQYF.

This chain joins TRBV29-1 and TRBJ2-5, with a possible D match to TRBD1 (6 bases). The CDR3 is 11 amino acids. In germline, CDR1 is SQVTM, CDR2 ANQGSEA. V was pared by 4 bases and J by 11 bases, with 14 bases between. CDR3 bases: TGCAGCGTTGGCCAGGGGAGTGAGCAGTACTTC. It codes for CSVGQGSEQYF.

The V call is TRBV20-1, the J call TRBJ2-7; D may be TRBD2 (6 bases). The CDR3 has 14 amino acids. V lost 6 bases, J lost 7 bases, and 22 bases lay in between. Germline CDR1 is DFQATT and CDR2 is SNEGSKA (reference sequence). CDR3 bases: TGCAGTGCCCTGGGGGGAAGGGGCTACAATGAGCAGTACTTC. Its protein is CSALGGRGYNEQYF.

The J gene is TRBJ2-7, the V gene TRBV28; no reliable D call. The germline gives CDR1 MDHEN, CDR2 SYDVKM. This CDR3 has 12 residues. Trimming stripped 6 bases from V and 4 bases from J, with 10 bases between. This CDR3 is CASREGAYEQYF. The CDR3 DNA sequence: TGTGCCAGCAGAGAAGGCGCGTACGAGCAGTACTTC. Together with reference TRBV28 and TRBJ2-7, the CDR3 gives the full variable domain: DVKVTQSSRYLVKRTGEKVFLECVQDMDHENMFWYRQDPGLGLRLIYFSYDVKMKEKGDIPEGYSVSREKKERFSLILESASTNQTSMYLCASREGAYEQYFGPGTRLTVT.